This entry describes one T cell receptor beta chain. The record originates from a study of T cells expressing NK-cell markers. Study context: Sorted CD3+CD56+NKG2C+, CD3+CD56+NKG2C- and CD3+CD56-NKG2C+ T cells supplied TCR beta repertoires.

With the 5' RACE reads reprocessed, TCRdb shows one record per CDR3 protein and no DNA. This sample's table has about 21,000 distinct CDR3 sequences. Germline V gives CDR1 LGHNA, CDR2 YSLEER. CDR3 size: 18 residues. This clonotype was obtained from a man between 18 and 69 years old in good health. The specimen sequenced was blood T cells: a sorted CD56 or NKG2C T cell subset, CD4+ or CD8+ T cells, or bulk PBMC T cells (not recorded which). The rearrangement links TRBV4-3 to TRBJ1-4; without DNA, the TCRdb call of TRBD1 cannot be checked. The CDR3 sequence: CASSQDPGQAATNEKLFF.